This T cell receptor beta chain was captured in a study of blood T cell repertoires in COVID-19. Turning to the study itself: From T cells, B-cell-depleted T cells, or PBMCs came the material, which was cDNA or gDNA.

Clones were read by immunoSEQ multiplex PCR, and TCRdb kept only the in-frame ones, dropping some. The table records about 220,000 clones, about 86% of them present only once. This clone came up a few times. The CDR3 length is 14 residues. Germline V lookup: CDR1 LGHDT, CDR2 YNNKEL (reference sequence). V was pared by 4 bases and J by 3 bases, with 12 bases between. The receptor was isolated from a woman aged 25 to 39 who had recovered from COVID-19. What was sequenced was peripheral blood. The chain joins TRBV3-1 (or the pseudogene TRBV3-2) to TRBJ1-1, with a tentative D call TRBD1 (6 bases). This CDR3 is CASSLTGLDTEAFF. The CDR3 region has the DNA TGTGCCAGCAGCCTTACAGGGCTTGACACTGAAGCTTTCTTT.